This T cell receptor beta chain is from a study of blood T cell repertoires in COVID-19. Across the study: All recovered Cohort 3 donors got two negative PCRs, got clearance, or saw symptom resolution. In each case, the material was cDNA or gDNA derived from T cells, B-cell-depleted T cells, or PBMCs.

The sample holds a few counts of this clone. Germline lookup yields CDR1 SGHTS and CDR2 YDEGEE. This CDR3 region has 14 residues. With V trimmed by 7 bases and J by 2 bases, 6 bases remained unmatched. Profiled with immunoSEQ multiplex PCR; TCRdb holds only in-frame clones, not every one. The profile covers 200,000 to 250,000 clones, with approximately 87% appearing a single time and 3% to 3.5% taken by the ten largest. The chain uses TRBV5-8 and TRBJ1-5; 7 nucleotides line up with TRBD1. The sequenced sample consisted of PBMCs or T cells enriched from blood (not recorded which). The TCR comes from a woman in her forties or fifties in a cohort exposed to, infected with or recovered from COVID-19 (not recorded which). The CDR3 DNA sequence: TGTGCCAGCGCGACAGGGTTGGGCAATCAGCCCCAGCATTTT. This codes for CASATGLGNQPQHF.